The 5 T cell receptor beta chains in this list originate from one sample, sequenced in a study of cytomegalovirus exposure and HLA in healthy donors (dated by TCRdb to about 2017). To prepare the library, the immunoSEQ multiplex PCR assay was applied. For the multiplex PCR, a mixture combining 60 forward primers for TCR Vbeta segments and 13 reverse primers for TCR Jbeta segments was used. Imported from immuneACCESS, the table was reduced by TCRdb to in-frame sequences with V and J called. These copies leave out some clones; in studies compared against another copy, an unresolved V gene accounts for under half, and the cause of the remainder is not known. In this sample the table shows some 170,000 clones, about two thirds of which occur a single time. The leading ten clones occupy 2% to 2.5% of the sample. Specimen: PBMCs. The receptors were gathered from a human donor in good health.

The rearrangement joins TRBV6-5 to TRBJ1-1, with D tentatively TRBD1 (6 bases). The CDR3 is 15 residues long. Trimming shortened V by 6 bases and J by 0 bases, and 14 bases separated the two germline ends. Germline V gene data show CDR1 as MNHEY and CDR2 as SVGAGI. CDR3 sequence: CASSLSQGMNTEAFF. CDR3 sequence (DNA): TGTGCCAGCAGCCTCTCACAGGGCATGAACACTGAAGCTTTCTTT.

Here the CDR3 DNA reads TGTGCCAGCAGTTACTCCCGGACTAACAATGAGCAGTTCTTC. Protein: CASSYSRTNNEQFF. The rearrangement links TRBV6-5 to TRBJ2-1, with D perhaps TRBD2 (6 bases). The CDR3 loop spans 14 amino acids. V gave up 0 bases and J gave up 5 bases, with 8 bases separating them. Looked up from germline, CDR1 is MNHEY and CDR2 is SVGAGI.

This chain links TRBV29-1 with TRBJ1-1; D is possibly TRBD1 (6 bases). V was shortened by 2 bases and J by 1 base, with 8 bases between the two germline ends. The germline V gene encodes CDR1 SQVTM and CDR2 ANQGSEA. The CDR3 sequence is 13 residues long. CDR3: CSVERGSNTEAFF. In DNA form, the CDR3 reads TGCAGCGTTGAAAGGGGGTCGAACACTGAAGCTTTCTTT.

As regards this clone: At one of its ends the junction is not consistent with the germline gene, which may arise from a read error. This chain uses TRBV15 with TRBJ1-2; D call uncertain. Per the germline V gene, CDR1 is LNHNV and CDR2 is YYDKDF (reference sequence). The CDR3 length is 13 residues. The CDR3 sequence: CATSPNEHYGYPF. The CDR3 DNA is TGTGCCACCAGTCCGAACGAGCACTATGGCTACCCCTTC.

The chain uses TRBV18 and TRBJ1-1, with D maybe TRBD1 (5 bases). Trimming removed 3 bases from V and 4 bases from J, with 12 bases in between. CDR3 size: 14 residues. The germline V gene encodes CDR1 KGHSH and CDR2 LQKENI. This CDR3 reads CASSPQGEGTEAFF. CDR3 in DNA: TGTGCCAGCTCACCTCAGGGTGAAGGCACTGAAGCTTTCTTT.